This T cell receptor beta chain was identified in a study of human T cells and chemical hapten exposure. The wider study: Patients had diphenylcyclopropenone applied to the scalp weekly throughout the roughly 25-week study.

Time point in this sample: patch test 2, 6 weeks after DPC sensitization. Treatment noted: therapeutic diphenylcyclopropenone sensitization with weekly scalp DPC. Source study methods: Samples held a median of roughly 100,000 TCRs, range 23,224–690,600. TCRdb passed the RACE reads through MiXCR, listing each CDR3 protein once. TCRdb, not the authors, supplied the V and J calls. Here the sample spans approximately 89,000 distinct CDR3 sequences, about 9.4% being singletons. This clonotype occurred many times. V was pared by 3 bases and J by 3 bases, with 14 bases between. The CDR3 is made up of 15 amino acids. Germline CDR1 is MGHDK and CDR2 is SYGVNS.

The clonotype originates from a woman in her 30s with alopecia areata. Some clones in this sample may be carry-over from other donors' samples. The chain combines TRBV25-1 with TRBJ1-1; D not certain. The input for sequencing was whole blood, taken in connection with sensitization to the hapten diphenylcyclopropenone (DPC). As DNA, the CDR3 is TGTGCCAGCAGTGATTTAAGTCGGCAGGACACTGAAGCTTTCTTT. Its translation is CASSDLSRQDTEAFF.